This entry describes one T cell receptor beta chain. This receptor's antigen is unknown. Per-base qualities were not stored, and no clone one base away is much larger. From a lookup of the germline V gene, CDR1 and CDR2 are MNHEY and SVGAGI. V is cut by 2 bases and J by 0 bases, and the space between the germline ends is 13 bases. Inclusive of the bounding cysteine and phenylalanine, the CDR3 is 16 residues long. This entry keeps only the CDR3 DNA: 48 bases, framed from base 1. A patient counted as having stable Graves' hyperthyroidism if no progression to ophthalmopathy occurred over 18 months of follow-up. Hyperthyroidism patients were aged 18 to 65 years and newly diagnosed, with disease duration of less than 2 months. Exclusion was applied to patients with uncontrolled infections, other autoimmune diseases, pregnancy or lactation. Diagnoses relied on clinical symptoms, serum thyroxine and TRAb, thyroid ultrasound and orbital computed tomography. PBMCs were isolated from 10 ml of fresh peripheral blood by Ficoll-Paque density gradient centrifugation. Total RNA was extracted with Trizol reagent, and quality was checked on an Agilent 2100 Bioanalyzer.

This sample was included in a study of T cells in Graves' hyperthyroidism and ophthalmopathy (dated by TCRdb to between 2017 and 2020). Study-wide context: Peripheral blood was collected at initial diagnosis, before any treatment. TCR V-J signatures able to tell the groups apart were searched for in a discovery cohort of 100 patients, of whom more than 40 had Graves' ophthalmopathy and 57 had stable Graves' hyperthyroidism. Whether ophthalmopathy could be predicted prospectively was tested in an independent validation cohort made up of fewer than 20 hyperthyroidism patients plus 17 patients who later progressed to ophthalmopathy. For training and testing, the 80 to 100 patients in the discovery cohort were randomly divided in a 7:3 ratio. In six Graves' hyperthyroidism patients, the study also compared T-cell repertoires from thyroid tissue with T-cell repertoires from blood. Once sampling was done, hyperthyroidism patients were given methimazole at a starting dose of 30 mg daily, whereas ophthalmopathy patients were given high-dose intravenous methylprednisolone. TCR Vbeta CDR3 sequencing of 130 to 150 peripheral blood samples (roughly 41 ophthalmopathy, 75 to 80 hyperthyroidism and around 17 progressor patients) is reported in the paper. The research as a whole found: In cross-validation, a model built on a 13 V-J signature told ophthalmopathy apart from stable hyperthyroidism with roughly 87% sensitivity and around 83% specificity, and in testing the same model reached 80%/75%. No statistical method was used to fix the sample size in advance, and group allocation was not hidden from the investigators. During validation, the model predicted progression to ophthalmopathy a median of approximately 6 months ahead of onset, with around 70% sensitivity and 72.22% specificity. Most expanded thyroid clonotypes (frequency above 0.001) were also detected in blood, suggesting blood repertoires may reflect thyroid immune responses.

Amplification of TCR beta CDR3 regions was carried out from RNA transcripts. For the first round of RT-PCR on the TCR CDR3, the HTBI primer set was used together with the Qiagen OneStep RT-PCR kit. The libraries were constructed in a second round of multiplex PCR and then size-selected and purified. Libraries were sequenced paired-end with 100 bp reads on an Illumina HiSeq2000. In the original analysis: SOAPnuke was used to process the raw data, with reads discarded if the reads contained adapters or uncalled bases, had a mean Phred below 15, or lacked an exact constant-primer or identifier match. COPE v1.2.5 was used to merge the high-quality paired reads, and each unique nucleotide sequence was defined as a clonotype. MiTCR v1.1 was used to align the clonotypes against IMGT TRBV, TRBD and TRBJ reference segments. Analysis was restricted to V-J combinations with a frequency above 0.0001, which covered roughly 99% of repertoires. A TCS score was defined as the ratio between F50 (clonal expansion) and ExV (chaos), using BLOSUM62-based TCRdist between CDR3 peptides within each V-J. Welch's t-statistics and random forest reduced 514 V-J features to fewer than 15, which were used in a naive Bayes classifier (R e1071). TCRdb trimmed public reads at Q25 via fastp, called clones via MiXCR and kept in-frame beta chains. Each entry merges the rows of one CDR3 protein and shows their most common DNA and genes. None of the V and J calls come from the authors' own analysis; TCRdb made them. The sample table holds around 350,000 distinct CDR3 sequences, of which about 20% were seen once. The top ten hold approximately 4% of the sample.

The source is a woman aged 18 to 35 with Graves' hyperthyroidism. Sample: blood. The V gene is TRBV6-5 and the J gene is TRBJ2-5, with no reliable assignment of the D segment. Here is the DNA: TGTGCCAGCAGTTACGGCGCCCTAAGGTACCAAGAGACCCAGTACTTC. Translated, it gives CASSYGALRYQETQYF.